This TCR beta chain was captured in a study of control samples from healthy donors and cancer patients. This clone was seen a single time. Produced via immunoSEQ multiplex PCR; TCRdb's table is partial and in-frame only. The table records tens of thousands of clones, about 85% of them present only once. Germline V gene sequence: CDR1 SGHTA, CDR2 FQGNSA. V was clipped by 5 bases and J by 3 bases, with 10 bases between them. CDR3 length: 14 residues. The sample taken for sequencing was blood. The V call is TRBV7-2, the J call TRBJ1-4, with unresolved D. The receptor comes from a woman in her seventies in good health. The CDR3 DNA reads TGTGCCAGCAGCCCCCCTTATTCTAATGAAAAACTGTTTTTT. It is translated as CASSPPYSNEKLFF.